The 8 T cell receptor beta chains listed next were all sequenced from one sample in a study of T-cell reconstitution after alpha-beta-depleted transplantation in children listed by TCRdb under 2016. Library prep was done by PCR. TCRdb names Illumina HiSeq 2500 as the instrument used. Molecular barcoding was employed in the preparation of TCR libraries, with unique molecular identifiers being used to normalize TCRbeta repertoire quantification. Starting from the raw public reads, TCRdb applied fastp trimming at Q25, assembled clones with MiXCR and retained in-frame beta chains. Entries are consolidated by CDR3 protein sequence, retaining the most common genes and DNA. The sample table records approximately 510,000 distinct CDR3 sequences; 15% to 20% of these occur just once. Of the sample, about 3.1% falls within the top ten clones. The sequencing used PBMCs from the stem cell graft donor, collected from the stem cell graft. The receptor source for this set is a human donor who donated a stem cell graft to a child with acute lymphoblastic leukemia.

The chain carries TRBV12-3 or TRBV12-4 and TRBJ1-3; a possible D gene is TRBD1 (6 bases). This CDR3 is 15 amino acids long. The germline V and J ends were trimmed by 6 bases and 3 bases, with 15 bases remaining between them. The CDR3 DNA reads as TGTGCCAGCAGCGGGCAGGGGATAATTGGAAACACCATATATTTT. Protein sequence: CASSGQGIIGNTIYF.

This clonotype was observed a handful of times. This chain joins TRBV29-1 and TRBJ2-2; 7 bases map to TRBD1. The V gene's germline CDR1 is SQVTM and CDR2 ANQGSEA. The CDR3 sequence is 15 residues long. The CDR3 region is CSVTGLFANTGELFF. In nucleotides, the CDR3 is TGCAGTGTGACAGGGCTTTTCGCGAACACCGGGGAGCTGTTTTTT.

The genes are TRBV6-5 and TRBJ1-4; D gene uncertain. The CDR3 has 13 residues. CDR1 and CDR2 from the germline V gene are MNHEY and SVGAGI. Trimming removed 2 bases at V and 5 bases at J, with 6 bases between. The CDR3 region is CASSYGWNEKLFF. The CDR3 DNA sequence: TGTGCCAGCAGTTACGGTTGGAATGAAAAACTGTTTTTT.

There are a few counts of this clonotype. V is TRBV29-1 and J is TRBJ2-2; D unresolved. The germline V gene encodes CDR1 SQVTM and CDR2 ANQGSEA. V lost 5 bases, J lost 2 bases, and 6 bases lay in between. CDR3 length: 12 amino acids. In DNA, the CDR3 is TGCAGCGTTACTCAAAACACCGGGGAGCTGTTTTTT. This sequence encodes CSVTQNTGELFF.

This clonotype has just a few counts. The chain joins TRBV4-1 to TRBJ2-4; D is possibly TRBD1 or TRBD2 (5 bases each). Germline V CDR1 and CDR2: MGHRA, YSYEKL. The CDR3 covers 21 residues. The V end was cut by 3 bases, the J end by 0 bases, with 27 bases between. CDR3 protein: CASSHFRDLGVLGEAKNIQYF. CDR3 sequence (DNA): TGCGCCAGCAGCCACTTTAGAGATTTGGGGGTATTGGGTGAAGCCAAAAACATTCAGTACTTC.

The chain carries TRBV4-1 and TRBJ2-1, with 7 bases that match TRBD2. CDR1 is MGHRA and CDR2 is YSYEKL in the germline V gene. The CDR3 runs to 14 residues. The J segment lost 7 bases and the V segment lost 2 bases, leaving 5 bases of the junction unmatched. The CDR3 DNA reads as TGCGCCAGCAGCCAACCAAGGGAGGGGAATGAGCAGTTCTTC. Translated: CASSQPREGNEQFF.

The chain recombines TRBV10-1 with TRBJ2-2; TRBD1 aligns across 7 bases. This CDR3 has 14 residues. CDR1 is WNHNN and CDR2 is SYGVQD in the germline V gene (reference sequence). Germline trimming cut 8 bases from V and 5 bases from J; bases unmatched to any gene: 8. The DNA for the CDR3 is TGCGCCAGCCGGGGAACAGGGGAAACCGGGGAGCTGTTTTTT. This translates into CASRGTGETGELFF.

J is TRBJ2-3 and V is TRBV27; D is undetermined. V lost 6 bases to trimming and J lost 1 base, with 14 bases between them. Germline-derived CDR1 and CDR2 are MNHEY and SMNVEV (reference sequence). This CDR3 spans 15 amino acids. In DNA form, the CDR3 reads TGTGCCAGCAGGGGGATCCCTTTGGGCACAGATACGCAGTATTTT. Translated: CASRGIPLGTDTQYF.